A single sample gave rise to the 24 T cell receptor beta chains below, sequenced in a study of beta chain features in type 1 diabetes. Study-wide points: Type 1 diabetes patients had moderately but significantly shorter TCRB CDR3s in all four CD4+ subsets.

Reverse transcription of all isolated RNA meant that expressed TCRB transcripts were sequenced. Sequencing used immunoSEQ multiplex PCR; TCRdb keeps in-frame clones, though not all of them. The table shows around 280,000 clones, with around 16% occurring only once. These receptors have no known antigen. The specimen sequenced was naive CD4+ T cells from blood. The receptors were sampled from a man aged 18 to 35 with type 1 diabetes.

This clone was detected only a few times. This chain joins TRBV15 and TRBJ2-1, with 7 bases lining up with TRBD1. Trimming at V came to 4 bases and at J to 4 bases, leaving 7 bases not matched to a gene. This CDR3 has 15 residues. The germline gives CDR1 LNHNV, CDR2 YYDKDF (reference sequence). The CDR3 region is CATSTQTGSYNEQFF. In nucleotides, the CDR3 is TGTGCCACCAGCACACAGACAGGGTCTTACAATGAGCAGTTCTTC.

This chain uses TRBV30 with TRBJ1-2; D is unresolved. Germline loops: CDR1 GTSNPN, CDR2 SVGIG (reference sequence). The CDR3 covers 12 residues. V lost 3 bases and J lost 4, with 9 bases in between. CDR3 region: CAWRLYGYGYTF. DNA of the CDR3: TGTGCCTGGAGACTATACGGCTATGGCTACACCTTC.

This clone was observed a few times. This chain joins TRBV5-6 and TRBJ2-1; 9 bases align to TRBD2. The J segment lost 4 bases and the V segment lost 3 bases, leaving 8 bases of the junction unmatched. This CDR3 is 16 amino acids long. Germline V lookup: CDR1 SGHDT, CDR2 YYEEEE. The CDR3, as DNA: TGTGCCAGCAGCTATGATAGCGGGAGTCGGTACAATGAGCAGTTCTTC. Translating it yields CASSYDSGSRYNEQFF.

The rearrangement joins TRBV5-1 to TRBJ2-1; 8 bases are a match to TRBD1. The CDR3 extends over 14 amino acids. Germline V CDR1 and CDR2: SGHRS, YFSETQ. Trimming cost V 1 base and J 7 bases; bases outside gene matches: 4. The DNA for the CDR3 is TGCGCCAGCAGCTTGCGCAGGGGGCATAATGAGCAGTTCTTC. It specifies CASSLRRGHNEQFF.

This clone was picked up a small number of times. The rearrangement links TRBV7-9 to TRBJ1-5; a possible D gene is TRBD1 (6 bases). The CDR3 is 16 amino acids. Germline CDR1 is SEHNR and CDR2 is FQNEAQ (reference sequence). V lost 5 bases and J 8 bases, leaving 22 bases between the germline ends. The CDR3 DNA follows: TGTGCCAGCAGCCCTTTCACAGGGAGACGGGTAGAGCCCCAGCATTTT. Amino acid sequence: CASSPFTGRRVEPQHF.

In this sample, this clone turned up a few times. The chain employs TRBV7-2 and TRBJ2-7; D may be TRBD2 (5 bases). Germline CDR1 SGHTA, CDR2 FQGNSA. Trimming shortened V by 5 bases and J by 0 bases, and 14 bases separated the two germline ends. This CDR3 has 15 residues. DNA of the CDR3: TGTGCCAGCAGCGAGAACGGGGTTAGCTCCTACGAGCAGTACTTC. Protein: CASSENGVSSYEQYF.

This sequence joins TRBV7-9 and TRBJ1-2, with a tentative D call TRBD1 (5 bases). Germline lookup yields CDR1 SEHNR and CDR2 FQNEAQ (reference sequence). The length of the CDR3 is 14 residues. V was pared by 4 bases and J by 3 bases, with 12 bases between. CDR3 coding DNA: TGTGCCAGCAGCTCCTGGACGGGGGACTATGGCTACACCTTC. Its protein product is CASSSWTGDYGYTF. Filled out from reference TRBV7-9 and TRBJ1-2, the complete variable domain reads DTGVSQNPRHKITKRGQNVTFRCDPISEHNRLYWYRQTLGQGPEFLTYFQNEAQLEKSRLLSDRFSAERPKGSFSTLEIQRTEQGDSAMYLCASSSWTGDYGYTFGSGTRLTVV.

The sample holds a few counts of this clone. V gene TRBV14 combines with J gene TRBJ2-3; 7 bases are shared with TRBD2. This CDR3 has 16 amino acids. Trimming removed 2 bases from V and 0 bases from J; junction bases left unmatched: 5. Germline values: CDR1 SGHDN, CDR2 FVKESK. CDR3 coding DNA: TGTGCCAGCAGCCAAAACAGCGGGATTAGCACAGATACGCAGTATTTT. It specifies CASSQNSGISTDTQYF.

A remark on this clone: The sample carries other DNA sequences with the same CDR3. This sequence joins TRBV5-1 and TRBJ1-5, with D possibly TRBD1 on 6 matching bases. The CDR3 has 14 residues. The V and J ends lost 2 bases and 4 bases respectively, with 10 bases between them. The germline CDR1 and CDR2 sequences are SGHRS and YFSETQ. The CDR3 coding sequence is TGCGCCAGCAGCTTTACAGGGTTGAATCAGCCCCAGCATTTT. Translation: CASSFTGLNQPQHF.

The CDR3 coding sequence is TGTGCCAGCAGCGGGGACACTACAGATACGCAGTATTTT. Protein product: CASSGDTTDTQYF. The chain recombines TRBV9 with TRBJ2-3, with a tentative D call TRBD1 (6 bases). CDR3 size: 13 residues. V lost 3 bases to trimming and J lost 3 bases, with 8 bases between them. Germline-derived CDR1 and CDR2 are SGDLS and YYNGEE.

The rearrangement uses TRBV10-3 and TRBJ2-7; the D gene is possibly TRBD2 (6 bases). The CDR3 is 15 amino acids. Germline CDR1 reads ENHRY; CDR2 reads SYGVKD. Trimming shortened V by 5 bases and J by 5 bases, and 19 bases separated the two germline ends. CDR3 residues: CAISTTSRRGNEQYF. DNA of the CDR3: TGTGCCATCAGTACTACTAGCAGGCGAGGAAACGAGCAGTACTTC.

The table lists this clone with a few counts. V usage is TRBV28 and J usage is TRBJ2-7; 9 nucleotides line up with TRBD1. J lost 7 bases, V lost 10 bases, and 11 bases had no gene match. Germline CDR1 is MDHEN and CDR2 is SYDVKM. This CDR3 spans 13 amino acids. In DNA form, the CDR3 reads TGTGCCACCGCCAAACAGGGGGCCAGGGAGCAGTACTTC. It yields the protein CATAKQGAREQYF.

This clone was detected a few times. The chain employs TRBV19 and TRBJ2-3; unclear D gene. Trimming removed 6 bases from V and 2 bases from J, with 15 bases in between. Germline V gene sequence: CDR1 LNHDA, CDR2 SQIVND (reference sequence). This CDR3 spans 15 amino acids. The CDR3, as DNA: TGTGCCAGTAGACCCGGTTCAGGTGACACAGATACGCAGTATTTT. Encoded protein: CASRPGSGDTDTQYF.

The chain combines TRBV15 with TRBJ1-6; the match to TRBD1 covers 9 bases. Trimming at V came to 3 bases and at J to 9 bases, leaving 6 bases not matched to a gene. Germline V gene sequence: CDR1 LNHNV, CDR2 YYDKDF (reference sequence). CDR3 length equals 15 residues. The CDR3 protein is CATSSAGQGSSPLHF. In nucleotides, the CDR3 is TGTGCCACCAGCAGTGCGGGACAGGGAAGTTCACCCCTCCACTTT.

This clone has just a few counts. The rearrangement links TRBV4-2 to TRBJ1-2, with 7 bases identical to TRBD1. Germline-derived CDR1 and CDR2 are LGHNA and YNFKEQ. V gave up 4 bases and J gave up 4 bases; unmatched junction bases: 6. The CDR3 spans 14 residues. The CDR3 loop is CASSPDRTGYGYTF. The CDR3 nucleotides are TGTGCCAGCAGCCCAGATAGGACAGGCTATGGCTACACCTTC.

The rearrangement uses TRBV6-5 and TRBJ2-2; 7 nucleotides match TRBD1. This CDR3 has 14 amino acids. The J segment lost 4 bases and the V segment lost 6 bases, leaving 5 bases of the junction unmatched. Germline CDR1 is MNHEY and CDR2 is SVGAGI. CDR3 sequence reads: CASSTRQGTGELFF. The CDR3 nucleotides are TGTGCCAGCAGCACCCGACAGGGCACCGGGGAGCTGTTTTTT.

Here the CDR3 DNA reads TGTGCCAGCAGCCGCCGGGACAGGGCGAAATTGGCTGGAGAGACCCAGTACTTC. Translation: CASSRRDRAKLAGETQYF. The chain is built from TRBV5-4 and TRBJ2-5, with 9 bases lining up with TRBD1. CDR3 length equals 18 residues. Germline trimming cut 4 bases from V and 4 bases from J; bases unmatched to any gene: 17. Per germline, CDR1 SGHNT and CDR2 YYREEE (reference sequence). Looking up the rest from reference TRBV5-4 and TRBJ2-5 gives the full variable domain: ETGVTQSPTHLIKTRGQQVTLRCSSQSGHNTVSWYQQALGQGPQFIFQYYREEENGRGNFPPRFSGLQFPNYSSELNVNALELDDSALYLCASSRRDRAKLAGETQYFGPGTRLLVL.

Here the CDR3 DNA reads TGTGCCAGCAGTGGGTGGCACAATGAGCAGTTCTTC. This encodes CASSGWHNEQFF. The chain employs TRBV2 and TRBJ2-1; D call uncertain. V was pared by 4 bases and J by 5 bases, with 6 bases between. The CDR3 runs to 12 residues. Germline V gene data show CDR1 as SNHLY and CDR2 as FYNNEI.

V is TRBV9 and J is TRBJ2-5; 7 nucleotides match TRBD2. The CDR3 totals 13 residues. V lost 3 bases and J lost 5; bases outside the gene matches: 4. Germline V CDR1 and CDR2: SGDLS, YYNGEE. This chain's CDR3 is CASSGASGETQYF. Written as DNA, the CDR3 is TGTGCCAGCAGCGGTGCTAGCGGTGAGACCCAGTACTTC.

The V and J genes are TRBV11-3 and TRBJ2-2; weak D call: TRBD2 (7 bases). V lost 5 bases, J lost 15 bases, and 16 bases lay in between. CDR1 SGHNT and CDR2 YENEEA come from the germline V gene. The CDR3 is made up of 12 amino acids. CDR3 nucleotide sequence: TGTGCCAGCAGCCGGCGGGGGCTACCTATGTTTTTT. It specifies CASSRRGLPMFF.

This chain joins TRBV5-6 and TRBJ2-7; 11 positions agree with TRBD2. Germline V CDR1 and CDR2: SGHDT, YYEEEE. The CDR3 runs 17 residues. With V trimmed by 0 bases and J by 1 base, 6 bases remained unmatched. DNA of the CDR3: TGTGCCAGCAGCTTGGTAGCGGGGGGGTCGTTATCCTACGAGCAGTACTTC. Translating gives CASSLVAGGSLSYEQYF.

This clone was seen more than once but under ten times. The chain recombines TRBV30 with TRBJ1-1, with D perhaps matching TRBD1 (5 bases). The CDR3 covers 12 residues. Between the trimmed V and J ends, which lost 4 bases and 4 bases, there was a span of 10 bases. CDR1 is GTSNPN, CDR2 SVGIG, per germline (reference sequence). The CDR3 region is CAWTAGPTEAFF. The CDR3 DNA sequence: TGTGCCTGGACGGCGGGGCCCACTGAAGCTTTCTTT.

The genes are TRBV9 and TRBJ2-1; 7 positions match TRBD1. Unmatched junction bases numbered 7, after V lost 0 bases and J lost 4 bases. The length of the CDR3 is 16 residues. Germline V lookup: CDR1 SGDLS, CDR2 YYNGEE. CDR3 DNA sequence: TGTGCCAGCAGCGTAGAAGGGCCAGGGGGATACAATGAGCAGTTCTTC. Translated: CASSVEGPGGYNEQFF.

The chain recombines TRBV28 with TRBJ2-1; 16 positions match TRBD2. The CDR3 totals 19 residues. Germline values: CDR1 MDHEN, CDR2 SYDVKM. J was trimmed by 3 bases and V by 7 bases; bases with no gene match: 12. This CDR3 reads CASIPWGTSGRARYNEQFF. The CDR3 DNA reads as TGTGCCAGCATCCCTTGGGGGACTAGCGGGAGGGCTCGCTACAATGAGCAGTTCTTC. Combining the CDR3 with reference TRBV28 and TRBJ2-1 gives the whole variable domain DVKVTQSSRYLVKRTGEKVFLECVQDMDHENMFWYRQDPGLGLRLIYFSYDVKMKEKGDIPEGYSVSREKKERFSLILESASTNQTSMYLCASIPWGTSGRARYNEQFFGPGTRLTVL.